This T cell receptor (beta chain) was recorded in a study of response to subunit inactivated influenza vaccine. Study-level results: The authors put forward the suggestion that each seasonal influenza vaccination may bring in only a limited number of new T cells.

Comment on this clonotype: As yet, its antigen is unknown.

The CDR3 is 15 amino acids. Trimming removed 5 bases from V and 3 bases from J, with 16 bases in between. Germline CDR1 SGHRS, CDR2 YFSETQ. Using its own MiXCR run on the RT-PCR reads, TCRdb lists one record per CDR3 protein. The sample consists of about 520,000 distinct CDR3 sequences, less than 30% of them appearing once. This material consisted of CD4+ T cells sorted from PBMCs, taken around 5 days after vaccination. J is TRBJ2-3 and V is TRBV5-1, with D hard to call. The clonotype originates from a man aged 50 to 59 who received an inactivated influenza vaccine. The CDR3 DNA sequence: TGCGCCAGCAGGTTGATGGGTTACCCGACAGATACGCAGTATTTT. Its protein product is CASRLMGYPTDTQYF.